Each of the 15 T cell receptor beta chains below was sequenced from the same sample in a study of PD-1 blockade in classical Hodgkin lymphoma. TCRdb's table, derived via immunoSEQ multiplex PCR, lists solely in-frame clones and lacks some. This sample has about 17,000 clones, with 78% found just once. The time point: cycle 4 day 1 (C4D1), after 5 to 7 weeks of nivolumab. The patients all showed relapse after autologous stem cell transplantation, while their brentuximab vedotin exposure varied. Magnetic negative selection was used to purify CD4+ T cells from PBMCs that had been thawed. The sample consisted of CD4+ T cells from blood, taken before the fourth cycle of nivolumab. All receptors come from a human donor with classical Hodgkin lymphoma.

This chain connects TRBV4-1 to TRBJ2-2; 14 nucleotides line up with TRBD2. V was pared by 0 bases and J by 7 bases, with 10 bases of the junction left unmatched. CDR3 length equals 19 residues. Germline-derived CDR1 and CDR2 are MGHRA and YSYEKL. CDR3 nucleotide sequence: TGCGCCAGCAGCCAAGAAAAGTCGACTAGCGGGAGGGTAGTCGGGGAGCTGTTTTTT. Its translation is CASSQEKSTSGRVVGELFF.

The CDR3 loop is CASSNGNTEAFF. The CDR3 coding sequence is TGTGCCAGCAGTAACGGGAACACTGAAGCTTTCTTT. The J gene is TRBJ1-1, the V gene TRBV6-4, with D uncertain. With 5 bases removed from V and 1 base from J, the gap between germline ends came to 5 bases. Looked up from germline, CDR1 is MRHNA and CDR2 is SNTAGT. CDR3 length equals 12 residues.

For the CDR3, the DNA is TGTGCCAGCAGCTCGAACAGGGAGAACTATGGCTACACCTTC. Its translation: CASSSNRENYGYTF. V gene TRBV7-8 combines with J gene TRBJ1-2; weak D call: TRBD1 (6 bases). Trimming removed 4 bases at V and 2 bases at J, with 11 bases between. The CDR3 runs to 14 residues. Germline-derived CDR1 and CDR2 are SGHVS and FQNEAQ.

The chain joins TRBV4-1 to TRBJ1-2, with no clear D. Germline assignment: CDR1 MGHRA and CDR2 YSYEKL. There are 16 residues in the CDR3. Trimming shortened V by 0 bases and J by 4 bases, and 15 bases separated the two germline ends. The CDR3 here is CASSQDRPVAGYGYTF. Here the CDR3 DNA reads TGCGCCAGCAGCCAAGATAGGCCAGTGGCTGGCTATGGCTACACCTTC.

This rearrangement joins TRBV6-6 to TRBJ2-7; D might be TRBD2 (6 bases). V shed 2 bases and J shed 7 bases, with 12 bases lying between them. The CDR3 consists of 13 residues. Germline V lookup: CDR1 MNHNY, CDR2 SVGAGI (reference sequence). In DNA, the CDR3 is TGTGCCAGCAGTTACACTCGTGCGGGAGAGCAGTACTTC. Amino acids: CASSYTRAGEQYF.

This clone was seen a few times. The chain links TRBV19 to TRBJ2-1, with 10 positions matching TRBD2. Germline V gene data show CDR1 as LNHDA and CDR2 as SQIVND (reference sequence). V was pared by 3 bases and J by 6 bases, with 2 bases of the junction left unmatched. The CDR3 is made up of 14 amino acids. The CDR3 DNA follows: TGTGCCAGTAGTATTGGGACTAGCGTCAATGAGCAGTTCTTC. It translates to CASSIGTSVNEQFF.

This clone was recorded once. The rearrangement uses TRBV19 and TRBJ1-5; a possible D gene is TRBD1 (5 bases). Trimming left V 4 bases short and J 3 bases short, with 13 bases between. This CDR3 region has 15 residues. Germline values: CDR1 LNHDA, CDR2 SQIVND (reference sequence). The CDR3 nucleotides are TGTGCCAGTAGTACAATAGACAGATTCAATCAGCCCCAGCATTTT. Translated, it gives CASSTIDRFNQPQHF.

V and J are TRBV18 and TRBJ2-1; 7 nucleotides agree with TRBD1. Trimming cost V 3 bases and J 8 bases; bases outside gene matches: 10. Germline CDR1 KGHSH, CDR2 LQKENI. The CDR3 consists of 15 residues. CDR3 DNA: TGTGCCAGCTCACCCGGTAAGGACAGGAGAGATGAGCAGTTCTTC. This sequence encodes CASSPGKDRRDEQFF.

The J gene is TRBJ1-1, the V gene TRBV19; D remains ambiguous. Deletions cut 4 bases from V and 4 bases from J, with 10 bases between. Germline V gene data show CDR1 as LNHDA and CDR2 as SQIVND (reference sequence). The length of the CDR3 is 13 residues. CDR3 bases: TGTGCCAGTAGTAGGGCCGAGGGCACTGAAGCTTTCTTT. Translating it yields CASSRAEGTEAFF.

The chain is built from TRBV18 and TRBJ2-1; D is perhaps TRBD1 or TRBD2 (5 bases each). V shed 3 bases and J shed 6 bases, with 15 bases lying between them. The V gene's germline CDR1 is KGHSH and CDR2 LQKENI. The CDR3 totals 15 residues. The CDR3 bases are TGTGCCAGCTCACCGGGGGTGGACCTTAGCAATGAGCAGTTCTTC. Protein: CASSPGVDLSNEQFF.

The chain is built from TRBV29-1 and TRBJ2-1, with D perhaps TRBD1 (6 bases). The CDR3 is 14 residues long. V was pared by 3 bases and J by 6 bases, with 15 bases between. Germline V gives CDR1 SQVTM, CDR2 ANQGSEA. CDR3: CSVDQPGVTNEQFF. The CDR3 bases are TGCAGCGTTGATCAGCCAGGGGTTACCAATGAGCAGTTCTTC.

V gene TRBV10-3 combines with J gene TRBJ2-5; the match to TRBD1 covers 7 bases. J gave up 7 bases and V 4 bases, and 6 bases lay outside the gene matches. The CDR3 sequence is 13 residues long. The V gene's germline CDR1 is ENHRY and CDR2 SYGVKD. In nucleotides, the CDR3 is TGTGCCATCAGTGCGACAGGGAGTGGGACCCAGTACTTC. Translation gives CAISATGSGTQYF.

On this clone itself: The junction does not match germline at one end; this may be a read error. The chain employs TRBV7-7 and TRBJ2-5; D uncertain. This CDR3 region has 14 residues. Per germline, CDR1 SSHAT and CDR2 FNYEAQ (reference sequence). CDR3 sequence (DNA): TGTGCTAGCAGCTTAGATGGGGTCGGGGAGACCCAGTACTTC. It yields the protein CASSLDGVGETQYF.

V and J are TRBV14 and TRBJ1-1; 7 nucleotides agree with TRBD1. The V gene's germline CDR1 is SGHDN and CDR2 FVKESK. The CDR3 loop spans 13 amino acids. V was pared by 10 bases and J by 2 bases, with 7 bases of the junction left unmatched. In DNA form, the CDR3 reads TGTGCCACCTCGGGACAGCTAAACACTGAAGCTTTCTTT. Translating gives CATSGQLNTEAFF. The complete variable domain, with remaining parts taken from reference TRBV14 and TRBJ1-1, reads EAGVTQFPSHSVIEKGQTVTLRCDPISGHDNLYWYRRVMGKEIKFLLHFVKESKQDESGMPNNRFLAERTGGTYSTLKVQPAELEDSGVYFCATSGQLNTEAFFGQGTRLTVV.

The sample holds one count of this clone. The chain carries TRBV19 and TRBJ2-5; D unresolved. The length of the CDR3 is 14 residues. Germline loops: CDR1 LNHDA, CDR2 SQIVND (reference sequence). The V gene lost 4 bases and the J gene lost 1 base, with 10 bases spanning the gap. The CDR3 spells CASSTMGPQETQYF. Written as DNA, the CDR3 is TGTGCCAGTAGTACGATGGGCCCCCAAGAGACCCAGTACTTC.